These 32 T cell receptor beta chains came from one sample sequenced in a study of T cell clonality in common variable immunodeficiency. The assay was immunoSEQ multiplex PCR, and TCRdb's table has in-frame clones only and misses some. The repertoire consists of more than 55,000 clones, none detected only once. The sample consisted of peripheral blood mononuclear cells. The receptors come from a person between 18 and 75 years old in good health.

This clone showed up many times. Incomplete CDR3 DNA: TGTGCCAGCAGTGATGGGATAACAGGGGGGGCAAACACCGGGGAG. It is translated as CASSDGITGGANTGE. The CDR3 in full is CASSDGITGGANTGELFF. The genes are TRBV2 and TRBJ2-2; tentatively, D is TRBD1 (8 bases). The read ends 3 residues early relative to the CDR3; the germline J gene fills the gap. Germline assignment: CDR1 SNHLY and CDR2 FYNNEI. Trimming pared 3 bases from V and 2 bases from J, leaving 19 bases between. The CDR3 is 18 amino acids.

This clone was picked up many times. The read terminates 3 residues before the CDR3 end, so the remaining end is supplied by the germline J gene. This chain connects TRBV29-1 to TRBJ2-1; 10 nucleotides match TRBD2. The V gene end was trimmed by 8 bases and the J gene end by 5 bases; junction bases not matched to a gene: 9. From germline, CDR1 is SQVTM and CDR2 ANQGSEA. The CDR3 loop spans 14 amino acids. The DNA read from the CDR3 is TGCAGCTCTCTAAGGCTAGCGGGAGACAATGAG. This gives the protein CSSLRLAGDNE. Given in full, the CDR3 is CSSLRLAGDNEQFF.

CDR3 sequence reads: CASSLDREGYEQFF. Incomplete CDR3 DNA: TGCGCCAGCAGCTTGGACAGGGAAGGGTATGAG. The chain combines TRBV5-1 with TRBJ2-1, with D perhaps TRBD1 (6 bases). The CDR3 end is not reached by the read, which stops 3 residues before it; the germline J gene fills it in. Germline CDR1 reads SGHRS; CDR2 reads YFSETQ. This CDR3 spans 14 amino acids. V shed 0 bases and J shed 8 bases, with 12 bases lying between them.

This clone appeared many times. The read falls 3 residues short of the CDR3 end, and the missing part is taken from the germline J gene. The chain carries TRBV28 and TRBJ1-5; 7 bases agree with TRBD1. J lost 6 bases, V lost 9 bases, and 20 bases had no gene match. The CDR3 length is 17 residues. Germline assignment: CDR1 MDHEN and CDR2 SYDVKM. The part of the CDR3 DNA that was read is TGTGCCAGTAAGAGAACTAGGGGGGACAGACCGAGTCAGCCC. Amino acids: CASKRTRGDRPSQP. The full CDR3 sequence reads CASKRTRGDRPSQPQHF. Variable domain in full (rest from reference TRBV28 and TRBJ1-5): DVKVTQSSRYLVKRTGEKVFLECVQDMDHENMFWYRQDPGLGLRLIYFSYDVKMKEKGDIPEGYSVSREKKERFSLILESASTNQTSMYLCASKRTRGDRPSQPQHFGDGTRLSIL.

Concerning this clone: The CDR3 end is not reached by the read, which stops 3 residues before it; the germline J gene fills it in. The chain links TRBV10-2 to TRBJ2-7, with D perhaps TRBD2 (5 bases). The CDR3 loop spans 13 amino acids. Germline assignment: CDR1 WSHSY and CDR2 SAAADI. V lost 5 bases, J lost 6 bases, and 14 bases lay in between. Partial CDR3 DNA: TGCGCCAGCAGTTCCCCCGGGGTTTTCGAG. Residues: CASSSPGVFE. The whole CDR3 protein is CASSSPGVFEQYF.

This clone appeared many times. The read terminates 3 residues before the CDR3 end, so the remaining end is supplied by the germline J gene. The gene calls are TRBV7-3 and TRBJ2-2; 10 bases fit TRBD2. CDR1 and CDR2 from the germline V gene are SGHTA and FQGTGA. The length of the CDR3 is 16 residues. Trimming at V came to 5 bases and at J to 1 base, leaving 4 bases not matched to a gene. Partial CDR3 DNA: TGTGCCAGCAGCACGTCTAGCGGGAGGAACACCGGGGAG. Protein: CASSTSSGRNTGE. The entire CDR3 protein reads CASSTSSGRNTGELFF.

In its sample, this clone was seen many times. The CDR3 goes on 3 residues after the read ends, and that part is filled in from the germline J gene. This chain connects TRBV5-1 to TRBJ2-7; tentatively, D is TRBD1 (5 bases). The CDR3 runs 12 residues. Trimming stripped 4 bases from V and 3 bases from J, with 8 bases between. Germline-derived CDR1 and CDR2 are SGHRS and YFSETQ. The CDR3 spells CASSPTGYEQYF. The part of the CDR3 DNA that was read is TGCGCCAGCAGCCCTACAGGCTACGAG.

In its sample, this clone was seen many times. With the read ending 3 residues before the CDR3 end, the germline J gene is used to fill in that end. This chain uses TRBV10-3 with TRBJ2-7; D may be TRBD1 (5 bases). The CDR3 is 15 amino acids. CDR1 ENHRY and CDR2 SYGVKD come from the germline V gene. V was cut by 0 bases and J by 1 base, with 10 bases left in between. The sequenced part of the CDR3 DNA is TGTGCCATCAGTGAGTCAGGAACAGGATCCTACGAG. Translation: CAISESGTGSYE. The entire CDR3 protein is CAISESGTGSYEQYF.

This clone was seen many times. The read ends 3 residues early relative to the CDR3; the germline J gene fills the gap. The chain links TRBV5-4 to TRBJ1-1, with TRBD1 identical over 10 bases. With 4 bases clipped from V and 4 bases from J, the junction kept 7 bases outside the gene matches. Germline CDR1 is SGHNT and CDR2 is YYREEE (reference sequence). The CDR3 extends over 15 amino acids. The CDR3 sequence is CASSSRDRGTTEAFF. CDR3 bases read: TGTGCCAGCAGCAGCCGGGACAGGGGTACCACTGAA.

In this sample, this clone turned up many times. The read gets to within 3 residues of the CDR3 end, and the germline J gene fills in the rest. This chain connects TRBV7-2 to TRBJ2-7, with no clear D. V lost 5 bases, J lost 0 bases, and 14 bases lay in between. Germline lookup yields CDR1 SGHTA and CDR2 FQGNSA. The CDR3 totals 15 residues. The CDR3 protein is CASSLPDTLSYEQYF. Partial CDR3 DNA: TGTGCCAGCAGCCTACCCGACACCCTCTCCTACGAG.

This clone has ten or more counts. The read halts 3 residues ahead of the CDR3 end, with the missing end drawn from the germline J gene. The chain has TRBV2 and TRBJ2-3, with D maybe TRBD2 (5 bases). Germline V gene sequence: CDR1 SNHLY, CDR2 FYNNEI. The V end was cut by 8 bases, the J end by 0 bases, with 6 bases between. The CDR3 is 12 amino acids. The CDR3: CASGLSTDTQYF. CDR3 DNA, as far as it was read: TGTGCCAGCGGACTCAGCACAGATACG.

This clone was detected many times. The read ends 3 residues early relative to the CDR3; the germline J gene fills the gap. V and J are TRBV28 and TRBJ2-1, with 10 bases fitting TRBD2. The germline V gene encodes CDR1 MDHEN and CDR2 SYDVKM. The CDR3 is 15 residues long. J lost 7 bases, V lost 1 base, and 4 bases had no gene match. The part of the CDR3 DNA that was read is TGTGCCAGCAGTTTATCTAGCGGGGGAGGAAATGAG. As protein: CASSLSSGGGNE. The complete CDR3 sequence is CASSLSSGGGNEQFF.

This clone was seen many times. Germline and junction disagree at one end, which may indicate a read error. Coverage ceases 3 residues before the CDR3 finishes, and the germline J gene fills in the end. V is TRBV2 and J is TRBJ2-3; TRBD2 matches 10 bases. The germline V gene has CDR1 SNHLY and CDR2 FYNNEI. There are 14 residues in the CDR3. The CDR3 sequence is CASGEAGGADTQYF. Incomplete CDR3 DNA: TGTGCCAGCGGTGAAGCGGGAGGGGCAGATACG.

This clone was recorded many times. CDR3: CASREGNEQFF. The CDR3 bases that were read are TGTGCCAGTCGAGAGGGCAATGAG. The chain has TRBV7-2 and TRBJ2-1; TRBD2 might be the D (5 bases). Coverage ceases 3 residues before the CDR3 finishes, and the germline J gene fills in the end. This CDR3 is built from 11 residues. Germline V CDR1 and CDR2: SGHTA, FQGNSA. The V end was cut by 9 bases, the J end by 6 bases, with 9 bases between.

This clone was counted many times. The CDR3 goes on 3 residues after the read ends, and that part is filled in from the germline J gene. The V gene is TRBV12-3 or TRBV12-4, the J gene TRBJ2-7; a possible D gene is TRBD1 (6 bases). The CDR3 sequence is 12 residues long. Trimming took off 5 bases at V and 4 bases at J, with 9 bases between the two ends. CDR3 sequence: CASSQQGYEQYF. The sequenced part of the CDR3 DNA is TGTGCCAGCAGTCAACAGGGATACGAG.

In its sample, this clone was seen many times. Sequencing ends 3 residues short of the CDR3 end; the germline J gene provides the rest. The V call is TRBV20-1, the J call TRBJ1-4, with D possibly being TRBD1 (6 bases). CDR1 and CDR2 from the germline V gene are DFQATT and SNEGSKA (reference sequence). The CDR3 consists of 15 residues. Trimming removed 0 bases from V and 3 bases from J, with 11 bases in between. The CDR3 region is CSARDQGHSNEKLFF. CDR3 bases read: TGCAGTGCTAGAGACCAGGGACACTCTAATGAAAAA.

This clone was picked up many times. From the germline J gene comes the end of the CDR3, since the read stops 3 residues before it. V gene TRBV20-1 combines with J gene TRBJ1-2; no clear D gene. The CDR3 has 10 residues. With 2 bases removed from V and 5 bases from J, the gap between germline ends came to 3 bases. Germline loops: CDR1 DFQATT, CDR2 SNEGSKA (reference sequence). The CDR3 bases that were read are TGCAGTGCTAGACTTTATGGC. It translates to CSARLYG. The CDR3 in its entirety is CSARLYGYTF.

There are many counts of this clone. The CDR3 end lies 3 residues beyond the end of the read and is filled in from the germline J gene. The chain links TRBV2 to TRBJ1-2, with D tentatively TRBD1 (5 bases). V lost 2 bases to trimming and J lost 4 bases, with 5 bases between them. The V gene's germline CDR1 is SNHLY and CDR2 FYNNEI. CDR3 length: 12 residues. The sequenced CDR3 bases are TGTGCCAGCAGTGAAAGGGGCTATGGC. Translation: CASSERGYG. The full CDR3 reads CASSERGYGYTF.

Ten or more counts support this clone. Sequencing ends 3 residues short of the CDR3 end; the germline J gene provides the rest. The chain is built from TRBV20-1 and TRBJ2-7; 8 bases match TRBD2. Germline V gene data show CDR1 as DFQATT and CDR2 as SNEGSKA (reference sequence). The CDR3 length is 15 residues. The trim removed 5 bases at V and 2 bases at J, leaving 11 bases unmatched. The sequenced CDR3 bases are TGCAGTGCTGCACCGGGACTAGGCGATGCCTACGAG. Encoded protein: CSAAPGLGDAYE. The entire CDR3 reads CSAAPGLGDAYEQYF.

This clone was seen many times. From the germline J gene comes the end of the CDR3, since the read stops 3 residues before it. The chain combines TRBV3-1 (or the pseudogene TRBV3-2) with TRBJ2-1; 7 bases fit TRBD2. CDR1 is LGHDT, CDR2 YNNKEL, per germline (reference sequence). CDR3 length: 16 amino acids. The V gene end was trimmed by 0 bases and the J gene end by 0 bases; junction bases not matched to a gene: 2. The sequenced CDR3 bases are TGTGCCAGCAGCCAAGATTCTAGCGGCTCCTACAATGAG. It yields the protein CASSQDSSGSYNE. The entire CDR3 reads CASSQDSSGSYNEQFF.

This clone has just a few counts. The CDR3 extends 3 residues past the end of the read, so its final part is completed from the germline J gene. This rearrangement joins TRBV7-9 to TRBJ1-1; TRBD1 matches at 10 bases. The CDR3 is made up of 15 amino acids. Germline CDR1 SEHNR, CDR2 FQNEAQ (reference sequence). J lost 5 bases, V lost 4 bases, and 7 bases had no gene match. The part of the CDR3 DNA that was read is TGTGCCAGCAGCTCCGGACAGGGGGTTGGTACTGAA. The encoded protein is CASSSGQGVGTE. The entire CDR3 protein reads CASSSGQGVGTEAFF.

This clone showed up many times. The CDR3 end falls 3 residues outside the read, so it is completed with the germline J gene. The rearrangement uses TRBV28 and TRBJ1-2; D is perhaps TRBD1 (5 bases). Germline lookup yields CDR1 MDHEN and CDR2 SYDVKM. CDR3 length: 15 residues. V was clipped by 4 bases and J by 0 bases, with 12 bases between them. Incomplete CDR3 DNA: TGTGCCAGCAGTTCATCAGGGAGATCTAACTATGGC. It encodes CASSSSGRSNYG. The whole CDR3 region reads CASSSSGRSNYGYTF.

This clone was recorded at least ten times. The read finishes 3 residues shy of the CDR3 end, and the germline J gene is used to complete it. The chain couples TRBV20-1 to TRBJ2-1; TRBD2 might be the D (6 bases). Germline V gene sequence: CDR1 DFQATT, CDR2 SNEGSKA (reference sequence). The CDR3 length is 12 residues. The ends were cut back, 5 bases at V and 8 bases at J, with 13 bases in the middle. Here the CDR3 reads CSARIKRDEQFF. Incomplete CDR3 DNA: TGCAGTGCTCGAATCAAGCGGGATGAG.

This clone was counted many times. The read terminates 3 residues ahead of where the CDR3 ends, so the germline J gene completes it. The chain employs TRBV20-1 and TRBJ2-7; 8 bases fit TRBD1. V lost 4 bases, J lost 2 bases, and 7 bases stayed unmatched. From germline, CDR1 is DFQATT and CDR2 SNEGSKA (reference sequence). CDR3 length: 14 amino acids. CDR3 bases read: TGCAGTGCTACAGACAGGGGCGGAACCTACGAG. Translation gives CSATDRGGTYE. The full-length CDR3 reads as CSATDRGGTYEQYF.

This clone has a count of ten or more. The CDR3 extends 3 residues past the end of the read, so its final part is completed from the germline J gene. The chain employs TRBV12-5 and TRBJ2-5; D is ambiguous. In germline, CDR1 is LGHNT, CDR2 FRNRAP. CDR3 length equals 14 residues. With 3 bases removed from V and 4 bases from J, the gap between germline ends came to 12 bases. The DNA read from the CDR3 is TGTGCTAGTGGTTTCGATAGGGTAGGAGAGACC. It specifies CASGFDRVGET. In full, the CDR3 reads CASGFDRVGETQYF. Together with reference TRBV12-5 and TRBJ2-5, the CDR3 gives the full variable domain: DARVTQTPRHKVTEMGQEVTMRCQPILGHNTVFWYRQTMMQGLELLAYFRNRAPLDDSGMPKDRFSAEMPDATLATLKIQPSEPRDSAVYFCASGFDRVGETQYFGPGTRLLVL.

This clone has ten or more counts. Read sequence stops 3 residues before the CDR3 end, and the germline J gene provides the missing end. V usage is TRBV2 and J usage is TRBJ2-7; TRBD2 matches at 10 bases. The ends lost 7 bases at V and 4 bases at J; junction bases unmatched: 1. The CDR3 consists of 12 residues. The germline gives CDR1 SNHLY, CDR2 FYNNEI. This CDR3 reads CASTSGSYEQYF. The sequenced CDR3 bases are TGTGCCAGCACTAGCGGGAGTTACGAG.

In this sample, this clone turned up many times. The read ends 3 residues early relative to the CDR3; the germline J gene fills the gap. The gene calls are TRBV30 and TRBJ1-2; a possible D gene is TRBD1 (5 bases). The V end lost 2 bases, the J end lost 2 bases, and 9 bases lay between the germline ends. Germline V gene sequence: CDR1 GTSNPN, CDR2 SVGIG (reference sequence). There are 13 residues in the CDR3. The CDR3 DNA, read in part, is TGTGCCTGGAGTTTGAGACAGAACTATGGC. This codes for CAWSLRQNYG. The complete CDR3 reads CAWSLRQNYGYTF. Together with reference TRBV30 and TRBJ1-2, the CDR3 gives the full variable domain: SQTIHQWPATLVQPVGSPLSLECTVEGTSNPNLYWYRQAAGRGLQLLFYSVGIGQISSEVPQNLSASRPQDRQFILSSKKLLLSDSGFYLCAWSLRQNYGYTFGSGTRLTVV.

This clone has at least ten counts. The read stops 3 residues short of the end of the CDR3; the missing end is completed from the germline J gene. J is TRBJ2-5 and V is TRBV28, with D possibly TRBD2 on 5 matching bases. The CDR3 runs 13 residues. Per germline, CDR1 MDHEN and CDR2 SYDVKM. The ends were cut back, 4 bases at V and 7 bases at J, with 13 bases in the middle. Incomplete CDR3 DNA: TGTGCCAGCAGTTCCGAAAGCGGCAGGACC. Its translation: CASSSESGRT. The entire CDR3 protein reads CASSSESGRTQYF.

About this clone: Read sequence stops 3 residues before the CDR3 end, and the germline J gene provides the missing end. The rearrangement links TRBV29-1 to TRBJ2-3; no clear D. V was pared by 4 bases and J by 4 bases, with 12 bases between. The CDR3 totals 13 residues. CDR1 and CDR2 from the germline V gene are SQVTM and ANQGSEA. Partial CDR3 DNA: TGCAGCGTTGCGGTTCCGAACCCAGATACG. Amino acids: CSVAVPNPDT. The CDR3, in full, reads CSVAVPNPDTQYF.

Many counts were recorded for this clone. The read terminates 3 residues before the CDR3 end, so the remaining end is supplied by the germline J gene. This chain connects TRBV2 to TRBJ1-1, with 10 bases that match TRBD1. This CDR3 region has 16 residues. J gave up 3 bases and V 6 bases, and 10 bases lay outside the gene matches. Germline lookup yields CDR1 SNHLY and CDR2 FYNNEI. The sequenced part of the CDR3 DNA is TGTGCCAGCAGCGCGACAGGGGGCAGGTGGGACACTGAA. Translated: CASSATGGRWDTE. In full, the CDR3 reads CASSATGGRWDTEAFF.

This clone was found many times. The read ends 3 residues before the CDR3 terminus; that terminus is restored from the germline J gene. The rearrangement links TRBV18 to TRBJ2-1; 9 bases are a match to TRBD2. The CDR3 totals 15 residues. The V gene end was trimmed by 1 base and the J gene end by 7 bases; junction bases not matched to a gene: 5. CDR1 KGHSH and CDR2 LQKENI come from the germline V gene. The CDR3 here is CASSPLAGVGNEQFF. CDR3 bases read: TGTGCCAGCTCACCACTAGCGGGAGTTGGTAATGAG.

This clone was counted many times. Read coverage stops 3 residues before the CDR3 terminus; the germline J gene supplies the remainder. The chain joins TRBV30 to TRBJ1-6; D unresolved. CDR1 GTSNPN and CDR2 SVGIG come from the germline V gene (reference sequence). The CDR3 totals 14 residues. V dropped 3 bases and J dropped 4 bases, with 10 bases sitting between them. The CDR3 loop reads CAWRAGLYNSPLHF. Incomplete CDR3 DNA: TGTGCCTGGAGGGCTGGCCTTTATAATTCACCC.